The sequence of this TCR beta chain was determined in a study of shared clonotypes between healthy human individuals. In the case of this clone: Its antigen is still unknown.

It was CD45RO-negative cells, positively selected for CCR7, that made up naive CD8 cells, with terminally differentiated effector memory CD45RA+ cells excluded. None of the donors, who were healthy HIV-negative adults, had recently had acute infections or vaccinations. Study conclusions and caveats: In a handful of donors, around 5.5% of naive CD4 clonotypes appeared in common. Non-shared clonotypes showed lower generation probabilities than clonotypes common to all four donors.

Each subset's genomic DNA was shared equally among a number of immunoSEQ plates. Sequencing used immunoSEQ multiplex PCR; TCRdb keeps in-frame clones, though not all of them. The data show about 2,200,000 clones, under 95% seen once. The receptor was isolated from a young man in good health. Some clones in this sample may be carry-over from other donors' samples. The specimen sequenced was naive CD8+ T cells from PBMCs.

The DNA for the CDR3 is TGTGCCAGCAGCTTCCCCTCTAGTGAGCAGTTCTTC. This encodes CASSFPSSEQFF. The chain is built from TRBV5-6 and TRBJ2-1; D remains ambiguous. CDR1 and CDR2 (germline): SGHDT, YYEEEE. The V end lost 2 bases, the J end lost 9 bases, and 9 bases lay between the germline ends. The CDR3 sequence is 12 residues long.